This T cell receptor beta chain was retrieved from a study of cytomegalovirus exposure and HLA in healthy donors. This CDR3 contains 15 residues. The germline CDR1 and CDR2 sequences are MGHRA and YSYEKL. The V segment lost 0 bases and the J segment 0 bases; nucleotides outside the gene matches: 2. The PCR made use of 60 Vbeta and 13 Jbeta primers. Assay used: immunoSEQ multiplex PCR; TCRdb lists only in-frame clones, some missing. Among some 120,000 clones listed, over 75% were seen once. The chain joins TRBV4-1 to TRBJ2-7, with 7 bases lining up with TRBD1. The source material was PBMCs. This receptor was identified in a man younger than 40 in good health and CMV-seronegative. The CDR3 protein is CASSQDDRDSYEQYF. CDR3 bases: TGCGCCAGCAGCCAAGACGACAGGGACTCCTACGAGCAGTACTTC.